A single T cell receptor (beta chain) is shown here with its context. With 60 Vbeta and 13 Jbeta primers, the PCR was carried out. Assay used: immunoSEQ multiplex PCR; TCRdb lists only in-frame clones, some missing. Of more than 95,000 clones listed, roughly four fifths are singletons. The sample comes from a study of cytomegalovirus exposure and HLA in healthy donors. This CDR3 comprises 12 residues. V was shortened by 4 bases and J by 3 bases, with 9 bases between the two germline ends. CDR1 and CDR2 (germline): SQVTM, ANQGSEA. This chain connects TRBV29-1 to TRBJ1-1; D not resolved. This sequence originates from a man between 45 and 60 years old in good health and CMV-seronegative. The specimen was PBMCs. The CDR3 sequence is CSVVFGDTEAFF. The CDR3 DNA follows: TGCAGCGTTGTCTTCGGGGACACTGAAGCTTTCTTT.